This T cell receptor (beta chain) was recorded in a study of vaccination effects on CD4 cells after COVID-19. The repertoire was sequenced with immunoSEQ multiplex PCR; TCRdb's copy has only in-frame clones and lacks some. The data hold 25,000 to 30,000 clones, with around 79% observed a single time. ViraFEST used viral peptide pools to expand antigen-specific CD4+ T cells before sequencing. Following culture for about 11 days, CD4+ T cells were isolated. Of the BNT162b2 and mRNA-1273 vaccines, participants received two doses of one or the other. PBMC cultures contained 1.8 million or so cells per well, 8.5 to 10 IU/ml IL-2 and 10 ug/ml peptides. With regard to this clone: Its antigen is still unknown.

The CDR3 covers 16 residues. The V gene's germline CDR1 is PRHDT and CDR2 FYEKMQ (reference sequence). V gave up 0 bases and J gave up 3 bases, with 14 bases separating them. V usage is TRBV13 and J usage is TRBJ2-5; perhaps TRBD2 as D (5 bases). Specimen: CD4+ T cells from PBMCs cultured with HCoV-NL63 spike peptides, collected after COVID-19 vaccination. The source is a human donor who received a COVID-19 vaccine. CDR3 amino acids: CASSLGPGTRKETQYF. The CDR3 region has the DNA TGTGCCAGCAGCTTAGGCCCCGGTACTAGGAAAGAGACCCAGTACTTC.